This TCR beta chain was captured by sequencing in a study of T cells after yellow fever vaccination. Notes on the study in general: The presence of abundant clonotypes contaminating from the bulk population was possible in FACS-sorted repertoires. A large majority of primary-vaccination clones showed up again after the booster (96% CD4, around 90% CD8). Researchers noted that a small share of clonotypes showed up in both CD4 and CD8 compartments.

CDR3 length: 16 amino acids. The V gene end was trimmed by 6 bases and the J gene end by 0 bases; junction bases not matched to a gene: 6. Comments on this clonotype: Its antigen is unknown.

TCRdb reprocessed the 5' RACE reads via MiXCR and lists one record per CDR3 protein. The table shows 550,000 to 750,000 distinct CDR3 sequences, with 13% occurring only once. The TCR comes from a man younger than 40 who received the YFV17D yellow fever vaccine. The sequencing here drew on PBMCs, taken on the day of the yellow fever booster vaccination. The chain has TRBV12-3 or TRBV12-4 and TRBJ2-3, with 10 bases fitting TRBD2. In nucleotides, the CDR3 is TGTGCCAGCAGCAACGGACTAGCGGCTAGCACAGATACGCAGTATTTT. Protein: CASSNGLAASTDTQYF.